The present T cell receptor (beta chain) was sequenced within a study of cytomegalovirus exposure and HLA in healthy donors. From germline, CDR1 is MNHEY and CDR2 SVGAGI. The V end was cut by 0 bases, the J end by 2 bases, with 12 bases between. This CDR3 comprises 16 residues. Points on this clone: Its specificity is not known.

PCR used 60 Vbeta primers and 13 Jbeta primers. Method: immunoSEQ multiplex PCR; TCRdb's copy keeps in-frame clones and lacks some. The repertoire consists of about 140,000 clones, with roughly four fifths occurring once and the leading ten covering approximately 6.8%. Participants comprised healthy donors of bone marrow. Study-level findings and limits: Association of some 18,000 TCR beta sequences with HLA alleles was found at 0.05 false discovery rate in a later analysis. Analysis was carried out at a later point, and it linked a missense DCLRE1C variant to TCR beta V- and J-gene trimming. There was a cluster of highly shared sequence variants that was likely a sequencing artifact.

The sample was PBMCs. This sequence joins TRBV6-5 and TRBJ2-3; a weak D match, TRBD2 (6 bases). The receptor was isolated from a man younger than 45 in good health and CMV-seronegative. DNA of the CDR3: TGTGCCAGCAGTTACTCGGGGGGACCCCTCACAGATACGCAGTATTTT. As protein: CASSYSGGPLTDTQYF.